This TCR beta chain was observed in a study of shared clonotypes between healthy human individuals. With regard to this clone: Its specificity is unknown.

Each unsorted sample relied on about 90 million PBMCs as its source of genomic DNA. Generated by immunoSEQ multiplex PCR, the TCRdb table keeps only in-frame clones and is missing some. Found here are 450,000 to 600,000 clones, more than 65% of them singletons; the top ten hold 13%. Notes on the study in general: Donors were few, which limited the genetic and exposure-history diversity represented.

Unmatched junction bases numbered 6, after V lost 11 bases and J lost 0 bases. Germline-derived CDR1 and CDR2 are ENHRY and SYGVKD. The CDR3 covers 14 residues. Sequencing was performed on PBMCs. The origin of this receptor is a woman in her thirties or forties in good health. Some clones in this sample may be carry-over from other donors' samples. This chain joins TRBV10-3 and TRBJ2-2; TRBD2 matches at 7 bases. The DNA of the CDR3 is TGTGCCGTCCACGGGAGGACGAACACCGGGGAGCTGTTTTTT. Protein product: CAVHGRTNTGELFF.